One T cell receptor beta chain is described in this entry. Its antigen has not been determined. No much larger clone is present one base from it, and per-base qualities are unavailable. In total, roughly 670 healthy bone marrow donors made up the cohort. Cohort members were all nominally healthy when sampled, although unrecorded immune exposures were likely present. The donor was CMV seronegative and belonged to the group of 350 to 400 seronegative cohort members. Each donor provided a peripheral blood sample, and peripheral blood mononuclear cells were used for TCR beta sequencing. The Qiagen DNeasy Blood Extraction Kit was used to extract genomic DNA from the blood cell samples. Library preparation used the immunoSEQ multiplex PCR assay. For the multiplex PCR, a mixture combining 60 forward primers for TCR Vbeta segments and 13 reverse primers for TCR Jbeta segments was used. The CDR3 region of rearranged TCR beta genes was amplified from genomic DNA by a multiplex PCR assay. The amplified TCR beta libraries were sequenced on the Illumina HiSeq System as 87-base-pair reads. The original pipeline was this. In a later analysis, 80 million or so unique TCR beta chains were counted across the 500 to 850 repertoires, and about 10 million of these chains were shared by at least two donors. To remove PCR and sequencing errors, raw reads were error-corrected and collapsed into unique sequences using a nearest-neighbor algorithm that merged closely related sequences. To assign V, D and J gene segments, CDR3 sequences were aligned to IMGT reference sequences. Each retained sequence needed at least a six-nucleotide match to both a V gene segment and a J gene segment. Rearrangements were classified as productive when the CDR3 lacked stop codons and remained in frame with V and J, and all other rearrangements were classified as non-productive. CDR3 was defined according to IMGT convention as the region running from the second conserved V-encoded cysteine to the conserved J-encoded phenylalanine. In an earlier analysis of some 550 of the donors, sequences lacking an unambiguous match to a single V gene segment were excluded. In an earlier analysis of approximately 500 of the donors, a V segment was called functional when productive rearrangements were above 56.7%, and segregating when the standard deviation between donors exceeded 5%. A statistical classification framework was built for diagnosing cytomegalovirus status from the catalog of TCR beta chain sequences. V and J gene assignment, in a later analysis, came from comparing TCR nucleotide sequences with IMGT/GENE-DB human TR gene sequences. In a later analysis, CDR3 sequences and most-parsimonious VDJ recombination scenarios were assigned using the TCRdist pipeline. In a later analysis, each TCR beta chain was defined by its CDR3 amino acid sequence together with its V-gene family, and reads lacking a unique V-gene family were excluded. A later analysis removed 500 to 600 highly shared, low-generation-probability nucleotide sequences to deal with suspected cross-contamination and a sequencing artifact. A later analysis calculated a clonal expansion index for each public chain from normalized within-repertoire ranks of inferred template counts. In a later analysis, generation probabilities were computed using a VDJ recombination model fitted to out-of-frame rearrangements, and the results were checked against IGoR. A later analysis scored TCR-TCR, TCR-HLA and TCR-CMV co-occurrence with hypergeometric tests, applying a repertoire-size bias correction to TCR pairs. To estimate false discovery rates, a later analysis permuted the HLA or CMV assignments 20 times. In a later analysis, co-occurring TCRs were grouped using DBSCAN, with TCRdist sequence similarity added in when clustering inside HLA-allele-positive subsets. Repertoires with fewer than 30,000 or more than 120,000 public chains, plus five repertoires with anomalous nucleotide sharing, were excluded from co-occurrence clustering. TCRdb limited this immuneACCESS table to in-frame rearrangements with V and J called. A share of clones is missing; checked studies link under half to unresolved V genes, and the rest is unexplained. Clone size and V and J calls were adopted from that table, with D and trimming inferred from the DNA. This sample holds 150,000 to 200,000 clones; roughly 79% were observed only once. Less than 2% of the sample comes from the top ten.

This sample is drawn from a study of cytomegalovirus exposure and HLA in healthy donors (dated by TCRdb to about 2017). Regarding the study in general: An earlier analysis of a few hundred of the donors reported over 250 Gb of sequence data and some 110 million unique TCR beta sequences obtained from around 180 million T cells. An early release covering 550 to 700 HLA-typed donors comprised about 320 gigabases of sequencing data and about 90 million unique TCR sequences. The genetic ancestry cluster associated with self-reported Caucasian donors included around four fifths of the roughly 400 genotyped donors. The aim of the study was to test whether cataloging public T cell receptors could identify signatures of past pathogen exposure. Using immunosequencing, the study profiled T cell repertoires from about 650 subjects and related those repertoires to cytomegalovirus serostatus. Along with the roughly 670-subject first cohort, a separate validation cohort of over a hundred different subjects was used. The study combined high-throughput TCR immunosequencing, statistical association of individual TCRs with disease status, and machine learning to predict cytomegalovirus infection status. In a later analysis, previously published TCR beta repertoires from 550 to 700 donors were re-analyzed and high-resolution HLA genotyping was added so that TCR occurrence patterns could be studied. The later analysis used no new phenotypic data to find candidate immune exposures, relying instead on TCR beta sequences and their occurrence across donors. An earlier analysis of 450 to 750 of the donors used high-throughput TCR beta sequencing to judge whether each TCR beta V gene segment behaved as functional or pseudogenic. Donor age, sex, ethnicity and CMV serostatus were compiled together with the repertoire data. A later genetic analysis used genome-wide SNP genotypes for about 65% of the 666 donors, treating that subset as a discovery cohort. Every discovery cohort repertoire had been produced on one sequencing platform. Class I and class II HLA loci were covered by the typing at four-digit resolution. Typing coverage varied by locus: about 629-640 donors for A, B, C, DRB1 and DQB1; 500 to 550 for DQA1; more than 600 for DPA1; roughly 450 for DPB1. Roughly 5 DR-DQ haplotypes were handled as single units for association and clustering, since linkage in the cohort was strong. Among around 400 genotyped donors of the cohort, an average of approximately 240,000 unique TCR beta nucleotide sequences was sequenced per donor, of which roughly 18% were non-productive. The study at large found these results: Because counts were too low, roughly 17 rarely observed V segments, including chromosome 9 orphons, were left out of the earlier analysis of about 500 of the donors. In a later analysis, TCR association rates were found to vary across HLA loci, with the most associated TCRs seen for DRB1 alleles and the fewest for HLA-C alleles. HLA typing was unavailable for some donors at each locus, so association tests used only the typed subset. According to a later genetic analysis, donors in an Asian-associated ancestry cluster had fewer N-insertions in productive TCRs than the approximately 710-donor mean. In a later genetic analysis, a missense DCLRE1C variant was associated with V-gene and J-gene trimming of TCR beta chains, and the association was replicated in an independent cohort. When HLA alleles, especially DR and DQ, strongly co-occurred, attributing TCR associations to individual alleles was difficult. A total of fewer than 200 TCR beta chains were listed by the study as associated with cytomegalovirus. The only immune exposure information available for the cohort was CMV serostatus. The classifier was reported to diagnose cytomegalovirus status with high specificity and sensitivity in both the original and validation cohorts. Compared with equally common non-associated chains, HLA-associated TCR beta chains in a later analysis were more clonally expanded and had lower generation probabilities. Correlated functional status among segregating V segments might reflect linkage disequilibrium, but an unknown experimental factor could not be ruled out. A cluster of highly shared sequence variants was judged likely to represent a technical artifact of the sequencing pipeline. Roughly uniform sequencing depth across donors was assumed in presence/absence analyses, although this assumption may not hold. A further reported finding was that TCR beta sequences accurately predicted the HLA-A and HLA-B alleles for most subjects in the first cohort. In vitro tests confirmed that a few of the cytomegalovirus-associated TCR beta chains recognize cytomegalovirus antigens. In a later analysis, most CMV-associated TCR beta chains were found to appear HLA-restricted, with HLA associations seemingly driven largely by CMV exposure. According to a later analysis, parvovirus B19, influenza, CMV and Epstein-Barr virus appeared linked to several top co-occurrence clusters. Specific HLA alleles were associated with 15,000 to 20,000 TCR beta sequences at a false discovery rate of 0.05 in a later analysis. It was suggested by the authors that the approach could potentially be generalized to other disease states and immunological phenotypes. In an earlier analysis of roughly 560 of the donors, most TCR beta V segments were observed in productive rearrangements about 90% or about 30% of the time, broadly matching IMGT annotations. This cohort had only TCR beta chains sequenced, and the lack of alpha or paired-chain data limited which features could be detected. Most TCR sequences were seen in very few donors, while some public TCRs were found in many individuals.

The specimen was PBMCs. This receptor was identified in a man aged 25-40 years in good health and CMV-seronegative.

This receptor carries the CDR3 CASSESKLTVRQGYEQYF. The DNA sequence is as follows: TGCGCCAGCAGTGAGTCGAAACTCACCGTGAGACAGGGTTACGAGCAGTACTTC. The chain is encoded by TRBV10-1 joined to TRBJ2-7, with 7 bases matching TRBD1. Via the germline V gene (reference sequence), CDR1 is WNHNN and CDR2 SYGVQD. The CDR3 measures 18 amino acids from cysteine to phenylalanine. Only the CDR3 DNA stays, 54 bases, in frame from base 1. Trimmed from V: 0 bases; trimmed from J: 4 bases; junction bases lacking a gene match: 15.